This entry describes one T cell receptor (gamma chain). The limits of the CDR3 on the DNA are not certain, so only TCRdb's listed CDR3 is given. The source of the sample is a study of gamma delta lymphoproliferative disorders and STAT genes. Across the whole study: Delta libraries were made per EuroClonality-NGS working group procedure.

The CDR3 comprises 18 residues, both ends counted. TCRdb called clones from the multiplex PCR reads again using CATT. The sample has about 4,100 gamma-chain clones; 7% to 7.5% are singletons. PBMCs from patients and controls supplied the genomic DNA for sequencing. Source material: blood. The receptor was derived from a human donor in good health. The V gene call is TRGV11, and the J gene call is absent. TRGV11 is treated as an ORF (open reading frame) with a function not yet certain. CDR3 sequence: CTTVPAGLSYSSDWIKTF.